The 4 T cell receptor beta chains below all came from one sample that was sequenced in a study of blood T cell repertoires in COVID-19. TCRdb's table, derived via immunoSEQ multiplex PCR, lists solely in-frame clones and lacks some. The sample lists about 100,000 clones; about 80% were seen once. Specimen: peripheral blood. These receptors all come from a woman in her 70s with acute or convalescent COVID-19.

This clone was seen just once. This sequence joins TRBV6-5 and TRBJ2-3; D possibly corresponds to TRBD2 (6 bases). V was trimmed by 5 bases and J by 0 bases, leaving 9 bases between them. The germline gives CDR1 MNHEY, CDR2 SVGAGI. The CDR3 is 14 residues long. In DNA, the CDR3 is TGTGCCAGCAGTCGGGACTGGAGCACAGATACGCAGTATTTT. Translation: CASSRDWSTDTQYF.

The genes are TRBV6-1 and TRBJ2-2, with TRBD1 matching over 7 bases. CDR3 length equals 14 residues. The germline CDR1 and CDR2 sequences are MNHNS and SASEGT. V dropped 10 bases and J dropped 2; count of bases not matched to a gene: 7. The DNA of the CDR3 is TGTGCCATCGGGGACAGACCTAACACCGGGGAGCTGTTTTTT. Translating gives CAIGDRPNTGELFF.

This clone turned up a few times. This sequence joins TRBV9 and TRBJ2-3; D is perhaps TRBD2 (7 bases). Germline V gives CDR1 SGDLS, CDR2 YYNGEE. The V gene lost 0 bases and the J gene lost 7 bases, with 12 bases spanning the gap. The CDR3 is 14 residues long. The CDR3 DNA follows: TGTGCCAGCAGCGTAGGGGGGGGGCGCAATACGCAGTATTTT. It is translated as CASSVGGGRNTQYF.

J is TRBJ2-2 and V is TRBV24-1; 7 bases map to TRBD1. Germline lookup yields CDR1 KGHDR and CDR2 SFDVKD. J lost 0 bases, V lost 7 bases, and 7 bases had no gene match. The CDR3 has 16 amino acids. The CDR3 spells CATRGWGQTNTGELFF. CDR3 DNA: TGTGCCACCAGGGGATGGGGACAGACGAACACCGGGGAGCTGTTTTTT.